This T cell receptor beta chain was recovered during a study of blood T cells in healthy people across ages. CDR3 length: 16 residues. Germline CDR1 SGHRS, CDR2 YFSETQ. With 0 bases removed from V and 5 bases from J, the gap between germline ends came to 18 bases. Primed by a sample-barcoded 5' primer and a J-beta primer mix, a second PCR proceeded for 7 to 11 cycles. TCRdb analysed the 5' RACE reads with MiXCR anew, one entry per CDR3 protein. The table has about 1,600,000 distinct CDR3 sequences, approximately 42% seen once; the top ten hold 7.9%. The chain joins TRBV5-1 to TRBJ2-7; possible D gene TRBD2, 6 bases. Sequenced: blood. The clonotype comes from a woman aged 18 to 35 in good health. The chain's CDR3 is CASSLEWREVANEQYF. DNA of the CDR3: TGCGCCAGCAGCTTGGAATGGAGGGAGGTTGCCAACGAGCAGTACTTC.